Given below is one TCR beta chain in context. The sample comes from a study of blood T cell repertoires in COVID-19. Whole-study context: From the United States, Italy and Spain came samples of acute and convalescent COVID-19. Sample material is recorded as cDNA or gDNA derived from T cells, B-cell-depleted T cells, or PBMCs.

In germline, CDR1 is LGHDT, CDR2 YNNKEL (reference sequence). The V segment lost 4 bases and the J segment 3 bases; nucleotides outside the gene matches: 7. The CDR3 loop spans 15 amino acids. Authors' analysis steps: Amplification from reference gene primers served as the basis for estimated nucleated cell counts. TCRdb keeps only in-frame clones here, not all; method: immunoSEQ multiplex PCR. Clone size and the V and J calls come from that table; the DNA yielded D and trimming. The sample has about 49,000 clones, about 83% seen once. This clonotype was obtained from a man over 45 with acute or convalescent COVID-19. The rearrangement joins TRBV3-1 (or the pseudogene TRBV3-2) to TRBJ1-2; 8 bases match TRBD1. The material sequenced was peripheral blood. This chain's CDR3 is CASSRYPGQDYGYTF. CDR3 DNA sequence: TGTGCCAGCAGCCGTTATCCGGGACAGGACTATGGCTACACCTTC.